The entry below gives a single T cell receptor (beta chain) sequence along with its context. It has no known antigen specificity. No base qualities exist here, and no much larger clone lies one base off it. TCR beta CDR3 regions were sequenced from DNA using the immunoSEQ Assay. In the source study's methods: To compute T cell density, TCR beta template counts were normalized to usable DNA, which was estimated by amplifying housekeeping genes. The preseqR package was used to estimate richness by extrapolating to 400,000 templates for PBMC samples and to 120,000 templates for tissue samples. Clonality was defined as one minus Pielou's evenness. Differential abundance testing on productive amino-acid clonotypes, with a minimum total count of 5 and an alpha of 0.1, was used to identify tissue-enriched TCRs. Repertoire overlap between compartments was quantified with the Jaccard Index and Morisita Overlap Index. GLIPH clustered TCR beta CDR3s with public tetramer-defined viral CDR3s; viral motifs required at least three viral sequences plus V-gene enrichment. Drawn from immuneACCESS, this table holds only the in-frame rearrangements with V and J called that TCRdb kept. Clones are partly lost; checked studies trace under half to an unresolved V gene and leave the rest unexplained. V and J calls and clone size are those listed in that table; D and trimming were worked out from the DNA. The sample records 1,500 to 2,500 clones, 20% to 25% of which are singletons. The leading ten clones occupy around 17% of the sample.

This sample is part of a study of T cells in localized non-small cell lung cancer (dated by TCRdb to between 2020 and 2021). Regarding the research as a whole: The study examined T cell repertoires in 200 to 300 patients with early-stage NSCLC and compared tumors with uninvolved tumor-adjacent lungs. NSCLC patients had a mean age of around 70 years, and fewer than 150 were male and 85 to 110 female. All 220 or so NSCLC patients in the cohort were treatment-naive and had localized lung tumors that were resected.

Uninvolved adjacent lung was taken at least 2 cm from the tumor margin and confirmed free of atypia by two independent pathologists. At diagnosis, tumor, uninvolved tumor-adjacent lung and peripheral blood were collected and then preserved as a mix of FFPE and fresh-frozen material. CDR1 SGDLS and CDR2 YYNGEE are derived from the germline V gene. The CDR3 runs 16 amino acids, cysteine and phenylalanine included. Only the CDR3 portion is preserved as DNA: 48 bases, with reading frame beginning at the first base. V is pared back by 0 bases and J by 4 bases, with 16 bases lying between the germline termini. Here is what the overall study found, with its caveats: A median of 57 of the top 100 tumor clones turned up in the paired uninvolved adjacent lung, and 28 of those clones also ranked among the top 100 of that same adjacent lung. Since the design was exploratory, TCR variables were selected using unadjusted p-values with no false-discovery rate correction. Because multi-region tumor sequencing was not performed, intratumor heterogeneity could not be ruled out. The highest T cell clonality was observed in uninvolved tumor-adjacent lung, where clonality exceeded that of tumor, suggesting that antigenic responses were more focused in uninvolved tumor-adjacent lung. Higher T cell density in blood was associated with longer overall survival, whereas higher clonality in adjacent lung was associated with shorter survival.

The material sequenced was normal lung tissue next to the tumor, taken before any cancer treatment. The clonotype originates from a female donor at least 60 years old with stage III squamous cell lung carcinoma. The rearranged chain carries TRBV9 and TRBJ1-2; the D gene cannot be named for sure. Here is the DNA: TGTGCCAGCAGCGTAGTCGGGCCGACACCACTCTATGGCTACACCTTC. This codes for CASSVVGPTPLYGYTF.